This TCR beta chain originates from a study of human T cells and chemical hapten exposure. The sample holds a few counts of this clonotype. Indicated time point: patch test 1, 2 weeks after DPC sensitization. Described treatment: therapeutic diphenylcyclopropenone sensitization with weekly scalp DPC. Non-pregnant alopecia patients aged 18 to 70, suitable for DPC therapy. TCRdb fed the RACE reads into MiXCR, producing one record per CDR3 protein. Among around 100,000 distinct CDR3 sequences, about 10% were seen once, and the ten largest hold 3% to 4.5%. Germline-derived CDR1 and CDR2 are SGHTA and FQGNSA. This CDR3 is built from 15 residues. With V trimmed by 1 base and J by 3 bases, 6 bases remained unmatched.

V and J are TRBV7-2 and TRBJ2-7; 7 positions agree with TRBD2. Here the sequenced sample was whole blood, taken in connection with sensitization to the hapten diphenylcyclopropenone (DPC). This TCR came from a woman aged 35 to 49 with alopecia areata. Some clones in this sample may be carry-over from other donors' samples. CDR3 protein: CASSLDGGVNYEQYF. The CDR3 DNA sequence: TGTGCCAGCAGCTTAGATGGGGGGGTCAACTACGAGCAGTACTTC.